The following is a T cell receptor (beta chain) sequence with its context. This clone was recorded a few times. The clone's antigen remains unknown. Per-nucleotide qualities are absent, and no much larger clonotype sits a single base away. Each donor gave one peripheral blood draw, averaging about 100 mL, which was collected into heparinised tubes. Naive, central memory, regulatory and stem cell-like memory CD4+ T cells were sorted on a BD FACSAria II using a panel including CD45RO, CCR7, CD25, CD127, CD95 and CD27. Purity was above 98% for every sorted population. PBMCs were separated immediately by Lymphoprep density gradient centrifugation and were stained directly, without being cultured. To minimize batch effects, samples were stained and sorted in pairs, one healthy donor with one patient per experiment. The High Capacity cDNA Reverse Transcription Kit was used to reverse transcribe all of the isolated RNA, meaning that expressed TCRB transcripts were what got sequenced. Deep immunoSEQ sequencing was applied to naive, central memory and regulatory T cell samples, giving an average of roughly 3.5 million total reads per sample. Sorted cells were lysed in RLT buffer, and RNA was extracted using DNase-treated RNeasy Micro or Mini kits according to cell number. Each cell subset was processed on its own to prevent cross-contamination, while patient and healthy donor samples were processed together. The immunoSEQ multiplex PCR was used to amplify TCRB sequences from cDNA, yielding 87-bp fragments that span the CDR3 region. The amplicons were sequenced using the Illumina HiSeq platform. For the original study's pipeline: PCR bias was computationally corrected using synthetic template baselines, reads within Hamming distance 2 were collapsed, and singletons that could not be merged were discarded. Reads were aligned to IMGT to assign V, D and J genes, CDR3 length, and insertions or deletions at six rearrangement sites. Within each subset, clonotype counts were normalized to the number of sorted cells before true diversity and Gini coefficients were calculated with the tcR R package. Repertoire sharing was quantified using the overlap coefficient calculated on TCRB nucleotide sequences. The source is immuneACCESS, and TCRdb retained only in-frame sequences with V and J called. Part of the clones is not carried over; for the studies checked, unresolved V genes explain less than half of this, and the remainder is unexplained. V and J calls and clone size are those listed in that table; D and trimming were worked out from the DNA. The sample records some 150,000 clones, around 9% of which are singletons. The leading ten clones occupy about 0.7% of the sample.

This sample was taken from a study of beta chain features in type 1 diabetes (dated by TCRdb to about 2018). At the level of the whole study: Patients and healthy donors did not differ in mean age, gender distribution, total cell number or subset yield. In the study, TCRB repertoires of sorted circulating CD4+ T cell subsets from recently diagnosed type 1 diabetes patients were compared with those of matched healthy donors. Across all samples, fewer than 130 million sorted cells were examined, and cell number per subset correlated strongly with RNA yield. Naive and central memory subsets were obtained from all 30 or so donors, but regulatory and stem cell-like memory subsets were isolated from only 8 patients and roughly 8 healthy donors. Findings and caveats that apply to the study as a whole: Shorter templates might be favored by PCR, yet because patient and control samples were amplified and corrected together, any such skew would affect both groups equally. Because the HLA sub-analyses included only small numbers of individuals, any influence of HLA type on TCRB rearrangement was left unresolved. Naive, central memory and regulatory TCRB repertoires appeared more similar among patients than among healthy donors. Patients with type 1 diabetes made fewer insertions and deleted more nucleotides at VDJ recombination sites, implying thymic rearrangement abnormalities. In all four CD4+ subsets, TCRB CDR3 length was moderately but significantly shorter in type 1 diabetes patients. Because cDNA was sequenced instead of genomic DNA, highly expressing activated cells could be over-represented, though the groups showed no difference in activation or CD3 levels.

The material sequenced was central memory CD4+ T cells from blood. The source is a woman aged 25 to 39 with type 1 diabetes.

In nucleotides, the sequence is TGTGCCAGCAGCTTATATCAGAGCACAGATACGCAGTATTTT. Translated, it gives CASSLYQSTDTQYF. The chain uses TRBV7-9 and TRBJ2-3; no confident D gene assignment can be made. The CDR3 runs 14 amino acids, cysteine and phenylalanine included. This entry keeps only the CDR3 DNA: 42 bases, framed from base 1. V was cut back by 2 bases and J by 0 bases, leaving a gap of 6 bases between them. CDR1 and CDR2 (SEHNR, FQNEAQ) derive from the germline V gene (reference sequence).